This T cell receptor beta chain was identified during a study of beta chain features in type 1 diabetes. Of the isolated RNA, all was reverse transcribed, and so the sequenced material was expressed TCRB transcripts. Data came from immunoSEQ multiplex PCR; TCRdb stores just in-frame clones and leaves some out. The data hold about 900,000 clones, with roughly 15% observed a single time. The CDR3 runs to 14 residues. The V end was cut by 1 base, the J end by 7 bases, with 11 bases between. Looked up from germline, CDR1 is SGHNT and CDR2 is YENEEA. The chain employs TRBV11-3 and TRBJ2-1; possible D gene TRBD1, 5 bases. This sequence was found in a woman between 18 and 29 years old in good health. Sequencing used naive CD4+ T cells from blood. In nucleotides, the CDR3 is TGTGCCAGCAGCTTAGTAGGGGCGGTTAATGAGCAGTTCTTC. Residues: CASSLVGAVNEQFF.